This T cell receptor beta chain appears in the sequencing data of a study of cytomegalovirus exposure and HLA in healthy donors. Study-level findings and limits: Many donors shared some public TCRs, even though most TCR sequences were rare. Donor immune exposure was known only as CMV serostatus. Previously analyzed data showed that most TCR beta V segments were productive at a frequency of about 87% or about 30%.

The germline V gene has CDR1 SGHVS and CDR2 FNYEAQ. The CDR3 totals 16 residues. Trimming at V came to 2 bases and at J to 2 bases, leaving 4 bases not matched to a gene. With respect to this clone: Antigen specificity is unknown.

The PCR contained 60 Vbeta and 13 Jbeta primers. The repertoire was sequenced with immunoSEQ multiplex PCR; TCRdb's copy has only in-frame clones and lacks some. The sample lists roughly 86,000 clones; about three quarters were seen once. Sample: PBMCs. The receptor comes from a man aged 55 to 70 in good health and CMV-seronegative. V usage is TRBV7-6 and J usage is TRBJ1-4, with 8 bases that match TRBD1. This CDR3 is CASSLQGASTNEKLFF. CDR3 coding DNA: TGTGCCAGCAGCTTACAGGGGGCGTCGACTAATGAAAAACTGTTTTTT.